This T cell receptor beta chain appears in the sequencing data of a study of cytomegalovirus exposure and HLA in healthy donors. A note on this clone: Its antigen is not identified.

Study-wide results and limits: The authors listed 150 to 200 TCR beta chains as cytomegalovirus-associated.

The CDR3 spans 13 residues. Germline CDR1 and CDR2: LNHDA and SQIVND (reference sequence). Trimming at V came to 5 bases and at J to 5 bases, leaving 3 bases not matched to a gene. Both 60 Vbeta primers and 13 Jbeta primers went into the PCR. Some clones are missing from TCRdb's copy, which holds only in-frame ones; the method was immunoSEQ multiplex PCR. The repertoire has around 53,000 clones, about three quarters of them found once; the top ten carry approximately 2.7%. The specimen sequenced was PBMCs. The gene calls are TRBV19 and TRBJ1-2; 9 nucleotides line up with TRBD1. This TCR came from a man younger than 30 in good health and CMV-seronegative. CDR3 nucleotide sequence: TGTGCCAGTAGTCCTGGGACAGGGTATGGCTACACCTTC. Protein product: CASSPGTGYGYTF.